Listed below are T cell receptor beta chains from one sample, sequenced in a study of beta chain features in type 1 diabetes. Some clones are missing from TCRdb's copy, which holds only in-frame ones; the method was immunoSEQ multiplex PCR. The table has about 340,000 clones, around an eighth seen once. Sequenced input: naive CD4+ T cells from blood. Receptor source: a young woman with type 1 diabetes. CDR3s include the opening cysteine and the closing phenylalanine or tryptophan. D genes are given only for firm matches. Only part of the rows carry a size: once, few, many, or a class if the clone is expanded.

TRBJ2-1 | TRBD2 | TRBV7-9 | NA | CASSPRLAGVGYGQFF | TGTGCCAGCAGCCCCAGACTAGCGGGAGTGGGTTACGGGCAGTTCTTC
TRBJ2-1 | NA | TRBV30 | NA | CAWSRSRDRNEQFF | TGTGCCTGGAGTCGGTCGCGGGATCGCAATGAGCAGTTCTTC
TRBJ2-1 | NA | TRBV19 | NA | CASGDNRAFNEQFF | TGTGCCAGCGGGGACAACAGGGCGTTCAATGAGCAGTTCTTC
TRBJ2-7 | TRBD2 | TRBV7-2 | few | CASSILAGGPKQYF | TGTGCCAGCAGCATTCTAGCGGGAGGGCCTAAGCAGTACTTC
TRBJ2-1 | NA | TRBV11-3 | few | CASSPREDPFF | TGTGCCAGCAGCCCTAGGGAGGATCCGTTCTTC
TRBJ1-4 | TRBD1 | TRBV18 | NA | CASSPQDREKTNEKLFF | TGTGCCAGCTCACCACAAGACAGGGAGAAGACTAATGAAAAACTGTTTTTT
TRBJ1-5 | TRBD1 | TRBV2 | NA | CASSSDRGNQPQHF | TGTGCCAGCAGCTCAGACAGGGGCAATCAGCCCCAGCATTTT
TRBJ2-3 | NA | TRBV29-1 | few | CSVEAGVGADTQYF | TGCAGCGTTGAAGCCGGGGTAGGAGCAGATACGCAGTATTTT
TRBJ1-4 | TRBD1 | TRBV28 | few | CASSPLTGKNEKLFF | TGTGCCAGCAGTCCCCTGACAGGGAAGAATGAAAAACTGTTTTTT
TRBJ2-2 | NA | TRBV5-1 | NA | CASSLQGSTGELFF | TGCGCCAGCAGCTTACAGGGTTCGACCGGGGAGCTGTTTTTT
TRBJ2-1 | TRBD2 | TRBV6-5 | few | CASSPYLAAYNEQFF | TGTGCCAGCAGCCCCTATCTAGCGGCCTACAATGAGCAGTTCTTC
TRBJ2-6 | TRBD1 | TRBV7-8 | few | CASSSWTGLGANVLTF | TGTGCCAGCAGCTCCTGGACAGGGCTCGGGGCCAACGTCCTGACTTTC
TRBJ2-2 | TRBD2 | TRBV19 | NA | CASSAGRLADGELFF | TGTGCCAGTAGTGCTGGGCGACTAGCAGACGGGGAGCTGTTTTTT
TRBJ2-2 | TRBD2 | TRBV14 | NA | CASSPLAGVLSGELFF | TGTGCCAGCAGCCCACTAGCGGGAGTTTTAAGCGGGGAGCTGTTTTTT
TRBJ2-1 | TRBD2 | TRBV27 | few | CAVQREEGDEQFF | TGTGCCGTCCAGCGGGAGGAAGGGGATGAGCAGTTCTTC
TRBJ2-4 | NA | TRBV15 | NA | CATSSRAGRVTGTKNIQYF | TGTGCCACCAGCAGCCGAGCAGGGAGAGTAACAGGGACCAAAAACATTCAGTACTTC
TRBJ2-1 | TRBD2 | TRBV27 | NA | CASSLFGTSGRAGWYNEQFF | TGTGCCAGCAGTTTATTTGGGACTAGCGGGAGGGCGGGGTGGTACAATGAGCAGTTCTTC
TRBJ2-3 | NA | TRBV7-9 | few | CASSPLAFLPDTQYF | TGTGCCAGCAGCCCCTTAGCGTTTCTCCCCGATACGCAGTATTTT
TRBJ2-1 | NA | TRBV19 | NA | CASTAPSSSSYNEQFF | TGTGCCAGTACCGCACCCTCTAGTAGCTCCTACAATGAGCAGTTCTTC
TRBJ2-1 | TRBD2 | TRBV18 | NA | CASSPLTAGVSEQFF | TGTGCCAGCTCACCACTAACGGCGGGAGTGTCTGAGCAGTTCTTC
TRBJ2-3 | NA | TRBV28 | few | CASSLLGATDTQYF | TGTGCCAGCAGTTTATTGGGGGCGACAGATACGCAGTATTTT
TRBJ2-2 | TRBD2 | TRBV2 | NA | CASSEGLLAGATTGELFF | TGTGCCAGCAGTGAAGGGTTGCTAGCGGGAGCGACCACCGGGGAGCTGTTTTTT
TRBJ1-1 | NA | TRBV7-3 | NA | CASSLGPGNTEAFF | TGTGCCAGCAGCTTAGGCCCAGGGAACACTGAAGCTTTCTTT
TRBJ2-7 | NA | TRBV5-4 | NA | CASSPGAGPHEQYF | TGTGCCAGCAGCCCAGGGGCAGGGCCCCACGAGCAGTACTTC
TRBJ2-3 | NA | TRBV11-3 | few | CASSIRQSTDTQYF | TGTGCCAGCAGCATTAGACAGAGCACAGATACGCAGTATTTT
TRBJ1-2 | TRBD1 | TRBV28 | few | CASSLRDRGGGYTF | TGTGCCAGCAGTTTGCGGGACAGGGGCGGGGGCTACACCTTC